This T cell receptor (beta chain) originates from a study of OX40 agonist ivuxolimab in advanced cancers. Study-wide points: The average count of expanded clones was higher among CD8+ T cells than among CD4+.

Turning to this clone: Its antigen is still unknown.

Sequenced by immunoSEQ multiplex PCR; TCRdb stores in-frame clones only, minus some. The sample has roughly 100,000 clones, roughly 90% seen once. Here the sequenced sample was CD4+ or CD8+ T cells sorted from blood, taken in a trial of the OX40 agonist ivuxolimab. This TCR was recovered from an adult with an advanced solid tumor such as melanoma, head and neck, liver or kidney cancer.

CDR3 amino acids: CASSQVQGTDTQYF. CDR3 DNA: TGCGCCAGCAGCCAAGTACAGGGGACAGATACGCAGTATTTT. The chain couples TRBV4-1 to TRBJ2-3; 7 bases are a match to TRBD1. This CDR3 has 14 amino acids. V lost 1 base to trimming and J lost 3 bases; unmatched junction nucleotides: 1. Germline loops: CDR1 MGHRA, CDR2 YSYEKL.